This section outlines one T cell receptor beta chain sequence together with its context. V lost 1 base and J lost 1, with 15 bases in between. The germline V gene encodes CDR1 LGHDT and CDR2 YNNKEL (reference sequence). This CDR3 has 17 residues. This sample stems from a study of blood T cell repertoires in COVID-19. The table came from immunoSEQ multiplex PCR; TCRdb's copy has only in-frame clones and leaves some out. The top ten clones hold 15% to 20% of a sample with 150,000 to 200,000 clones, approximately 78% of them seen once. V usage is TRBV3-1 (or the pseudogene TRBV3-2) and J usage is TRBJ2-3; the D gene is possibly TRBD2 (7 bases). This clonotype was sampled from a woman aged 45-59 years who had recovered from COVID-19. Sequencing input: PBMCs or T cells enriched from blood (not recorded which). The CDR3 is CASSQVGGDVGTDTQYF. CDR3 DNA: TGTGCCAGCAGCCAAGTAGGGGGGGACGTCGGCACAGATACGCAGTATTTT.